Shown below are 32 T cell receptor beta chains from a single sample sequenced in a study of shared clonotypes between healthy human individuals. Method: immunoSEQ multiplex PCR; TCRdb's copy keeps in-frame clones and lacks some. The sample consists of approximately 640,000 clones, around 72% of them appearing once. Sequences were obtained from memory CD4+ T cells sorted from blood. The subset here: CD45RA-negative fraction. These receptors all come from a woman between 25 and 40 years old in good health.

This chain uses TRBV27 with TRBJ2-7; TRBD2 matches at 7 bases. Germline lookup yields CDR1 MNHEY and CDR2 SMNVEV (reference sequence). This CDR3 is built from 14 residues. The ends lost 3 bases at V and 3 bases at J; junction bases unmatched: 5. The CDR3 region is CASSLNAGDYEQYF. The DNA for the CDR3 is TGTGCCAGCAGTTTGAACGCGGGGGACTACGAGCAGTACTTC.

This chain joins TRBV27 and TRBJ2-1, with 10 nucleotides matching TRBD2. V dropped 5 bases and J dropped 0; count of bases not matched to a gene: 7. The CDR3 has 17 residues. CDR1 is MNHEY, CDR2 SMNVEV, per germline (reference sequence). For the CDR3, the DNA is TGTGCCAGCAGTACCTATAGCGGGAGGCCCTCCTACAATGAGCAGTTCTTC. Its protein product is CASSTYSGRPSYNEQFF.

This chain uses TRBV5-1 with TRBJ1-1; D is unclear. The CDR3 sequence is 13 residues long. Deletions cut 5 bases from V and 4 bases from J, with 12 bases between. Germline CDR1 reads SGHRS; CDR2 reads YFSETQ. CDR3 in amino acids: CASRAGPGTEAFF. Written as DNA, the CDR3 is TGCGCCAGCAGAGCAGGTCCGGGCACTGAAGCTTTCTTT.

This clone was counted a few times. The chain's CDR3 is CASSLSNRDGEQFF. The CDR3, as DNA: TGTGCCAGCAGCTTAAGCAACAGGGATGGTGAGCAGTTCTTC. The chain is built from TRBV7-9 and TRBJ2-1; tentative D call: TRBD1 (6 bases). CDR1 and CDR2 from the germline V gene are SEHNR and FQNEAQ (reference sequence). V was trimmed by 2 bases and J by 9 bases, leaving 14 bases between them. This CDR3 region has 14 residues. The full variable domain, its missing parts supplied by reference TRBV7-9 and TRBJ2-1, is DTGVSQNPRHKITKRGQNVTFRCDPISEHNRLYWYRQTLGQGPEFLTYFQNEAQLEKSRLLSDRFSAERPKGSFSTLEIQRTEQGDSAMYLCASSLSNRDGEQFFGPGTRLTVL.

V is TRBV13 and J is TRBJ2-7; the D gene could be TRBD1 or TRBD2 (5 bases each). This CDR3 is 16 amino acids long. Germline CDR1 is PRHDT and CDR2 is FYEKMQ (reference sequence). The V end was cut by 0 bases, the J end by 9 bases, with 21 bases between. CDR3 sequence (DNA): TGTGCCAGCAGCTTAGGAGCCGGGACGCCTACCCTTGGGCAGTACTTC. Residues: CASSLGAGTPTLGQYF.

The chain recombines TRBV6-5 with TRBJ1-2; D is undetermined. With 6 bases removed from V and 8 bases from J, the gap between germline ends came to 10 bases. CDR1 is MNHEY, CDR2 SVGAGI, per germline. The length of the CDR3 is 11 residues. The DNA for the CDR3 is TGTGCCAGCAGGTGGACTGGGGGCTACACCTTC. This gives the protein CASRWTGGYTF.

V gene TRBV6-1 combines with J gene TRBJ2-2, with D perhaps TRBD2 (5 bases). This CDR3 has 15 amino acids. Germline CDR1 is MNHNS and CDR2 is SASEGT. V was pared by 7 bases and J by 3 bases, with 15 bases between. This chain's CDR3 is CASNGRGGDTGELFF. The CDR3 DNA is TGTGCCAGCAACGGTCGGGGTGGGGACACCGGGGAGCTGTTTTTT.

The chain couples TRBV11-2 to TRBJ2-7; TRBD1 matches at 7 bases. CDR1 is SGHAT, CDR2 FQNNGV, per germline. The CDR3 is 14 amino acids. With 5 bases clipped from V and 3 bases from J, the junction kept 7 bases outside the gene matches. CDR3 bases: TGTGCCAGCAGCCGGGGACAGATGAGCTACGAGCAGTACTTC. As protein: CASSRGQMSYEQYF.

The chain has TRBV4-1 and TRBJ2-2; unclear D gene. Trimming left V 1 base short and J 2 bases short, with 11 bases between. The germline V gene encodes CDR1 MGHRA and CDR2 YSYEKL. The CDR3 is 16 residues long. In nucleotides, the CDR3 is TGCGCCAGCAGCCAAGTTCTGAGCGTCAACACCGGGGAGCTGTTTTTT. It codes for CASSQVLSVNTGELFF.

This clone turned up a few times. The CDR3 here is CASSLKSGTRIYEQYF. The CDR3 DNA reads as TGTGCCAGCAGCTTAAAGTCCGGGACTAGGATATACGAGCAGTACTTC. The V call is TRBV7-2, the J call TRBJ2-7; 8 positions agree with TRBD2. The germline CDR1 and CDR2 sequences are SGHTA and FQGNSA. This CDR3 has 16 amino acids. V shed 2 bases, J shed 4 bases, and the junction held 10 bases outside the gene matches.

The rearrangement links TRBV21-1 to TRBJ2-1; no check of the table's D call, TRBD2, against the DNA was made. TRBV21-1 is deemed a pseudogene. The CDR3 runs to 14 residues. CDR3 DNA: TGTGCCAGCAAAAAGGACGGGAGCTGTTGTGAGCAGTTCTTC. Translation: CASKKDGSCCEQFF.

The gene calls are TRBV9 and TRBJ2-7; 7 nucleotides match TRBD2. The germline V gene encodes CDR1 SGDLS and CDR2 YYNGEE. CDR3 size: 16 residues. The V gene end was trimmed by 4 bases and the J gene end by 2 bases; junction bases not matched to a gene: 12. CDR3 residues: CASSPTLADPPYEQYF. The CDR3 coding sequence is TGTGCCAGCAGCCCAACTCTAGCGGATCCTCCCTACGAGCAGTACTTC.

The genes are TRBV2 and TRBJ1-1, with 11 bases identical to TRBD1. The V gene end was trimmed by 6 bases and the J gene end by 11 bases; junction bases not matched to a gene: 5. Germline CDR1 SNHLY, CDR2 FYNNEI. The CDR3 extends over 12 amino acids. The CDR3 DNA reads TGTGCCAGCAGCACCCGGGACAGGGGGGCTTTCTTT. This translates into CASSTRDRGAFF.

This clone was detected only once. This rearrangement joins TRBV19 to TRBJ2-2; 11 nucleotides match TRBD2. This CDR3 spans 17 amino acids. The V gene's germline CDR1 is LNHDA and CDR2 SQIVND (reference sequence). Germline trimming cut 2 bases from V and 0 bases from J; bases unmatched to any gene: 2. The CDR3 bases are TGTGCCAGTAGTATACTAGCGGGAGGAGCGAACACCGGGGAGCTGTTTTTT. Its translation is CASSILAGGANTGELFF. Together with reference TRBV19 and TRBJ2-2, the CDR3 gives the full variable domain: DGGITQSPKYLFRKEGQNVTLSCEQNLNHDAMYWYRQDPGQGLRLIYYSQIVNDFQKGDIAEGYSVSREKKESFPLTVTSAQKNPTAFYLCASSILAGGANTGELFFGEGSRLTVL.

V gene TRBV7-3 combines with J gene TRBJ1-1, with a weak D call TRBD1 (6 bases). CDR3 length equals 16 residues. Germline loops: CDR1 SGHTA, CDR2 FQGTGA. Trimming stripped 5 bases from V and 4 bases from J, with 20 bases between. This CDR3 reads CASSPHPTGSSTEAFF. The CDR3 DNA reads TGTGCCAGCAGCCCCCACCCAACAGGGAGTAGCACTGAAGCTTTCTTT.

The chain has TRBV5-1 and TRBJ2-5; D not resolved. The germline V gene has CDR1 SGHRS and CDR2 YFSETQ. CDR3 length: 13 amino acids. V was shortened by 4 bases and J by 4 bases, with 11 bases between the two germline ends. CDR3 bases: TGCGCCAGCAGCGAGATGTGGGGAGAGACCCAGTACTTC. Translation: CASSEMWGETQYF.

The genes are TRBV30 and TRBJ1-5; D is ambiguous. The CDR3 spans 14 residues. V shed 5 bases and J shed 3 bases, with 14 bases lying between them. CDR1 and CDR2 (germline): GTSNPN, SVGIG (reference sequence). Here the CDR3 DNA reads TGTGCCTGGGGTCCATGGGAATTCAATCAGCCCCAGCATTTT. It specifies CAWGPWEFNQPQHF.

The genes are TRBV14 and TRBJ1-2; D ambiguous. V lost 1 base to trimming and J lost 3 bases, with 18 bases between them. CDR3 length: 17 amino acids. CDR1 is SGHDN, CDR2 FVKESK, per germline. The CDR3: CASSQGVVVRRDYGYTF. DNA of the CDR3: TGTGCCAGCAGCCAAGGAGTAGTAGTCAGGAGAGACTATGGCTACACCTTC. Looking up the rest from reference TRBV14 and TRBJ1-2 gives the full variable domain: EAGVTQFPSHSVIEKGQTVTLRCDPISGHDNLYWYRRVMGKEIKFLLHFVKESKQDESGMPNNRFLAERTGGTYSTLKVQPAELEDSGVYFCASSQGVVVRRDYGYTFGSGTRLTVV.

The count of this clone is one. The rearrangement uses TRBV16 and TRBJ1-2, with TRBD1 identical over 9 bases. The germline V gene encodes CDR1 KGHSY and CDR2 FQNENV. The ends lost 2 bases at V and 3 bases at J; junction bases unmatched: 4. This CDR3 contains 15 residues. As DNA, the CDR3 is TGTGCCAGCAGCCAAGGGGGACAGGGCTACTATGGCTACACCTTC. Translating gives CASSQGGQGYYGYTF.

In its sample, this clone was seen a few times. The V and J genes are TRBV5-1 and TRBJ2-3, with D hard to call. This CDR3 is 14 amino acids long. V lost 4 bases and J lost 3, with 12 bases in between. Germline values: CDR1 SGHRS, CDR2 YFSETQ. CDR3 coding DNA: TGCGCCAGCAGCCTTCCTCCCGAGACAGATACGCAGTATTTT. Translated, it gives CASSLPPETDTQYF.

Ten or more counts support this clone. The CDR3 spells CASSPSPGTAFYEQYF. DNA of the CDR3: TGTGCCAGCAGCCCATCCCCCGGGACCGCATTCTACGAGCAGTACTTC. The chain recombines TRBV7-8 with TRBJ2-7; D may match TRBD1 or TRBD2 (5 bases each). CDR1 SGHVS and CDR2 FQNEAQ come from the germline V gene. V lost 5 bases and J 3 bases, leaving 20 bases between the germline ends. The CDR3 sequence is 16 residues long. Drawing the rest from reference TRBV7-8 and TRBJ2-7, the complete variable domain is GAGVSQSPRYKVAKRGQDVALRCDPISGHVSLFWYQQALGQGPEFLTYFQNEAQLDKSGLPSDRFFAERPEGSVSTLKIQRTQQEDSAVYLCASSPSPGTAFYEQYFGPGTRLTVT.

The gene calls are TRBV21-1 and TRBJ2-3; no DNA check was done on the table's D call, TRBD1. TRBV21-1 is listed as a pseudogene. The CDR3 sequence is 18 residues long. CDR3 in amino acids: CASSKDGTGSEVADTQYF. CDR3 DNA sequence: TGTGCCAGCAGCAAAGACGGGACAGGGAGTGAGGTTGCAGATACGCAGTATTTT.

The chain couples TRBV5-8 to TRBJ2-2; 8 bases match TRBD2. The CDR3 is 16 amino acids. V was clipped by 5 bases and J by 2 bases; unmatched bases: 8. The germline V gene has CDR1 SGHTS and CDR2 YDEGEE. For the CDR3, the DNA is TGTGCCAGCAGTTGGACTAGCCGATTAAACACCGGGGAGCTGTTTTTT. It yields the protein CASSWTSRLNTGELFF.

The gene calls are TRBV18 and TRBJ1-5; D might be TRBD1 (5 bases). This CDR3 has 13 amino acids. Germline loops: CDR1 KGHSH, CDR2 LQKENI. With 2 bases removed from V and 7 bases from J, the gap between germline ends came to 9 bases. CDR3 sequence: CASSPGGGQPQHF. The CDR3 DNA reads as TGTGCCAGCTCACCAGGGGGAGGCCAGCCCCAGCATTTT.

CDR3 region: CASSLGQYLNTGELFF. Written as DNA, the CDR3 is TGTGCCAGCAGCCTTGGACAGTATTTAAACACCGGGGAGCTGTTTTTT. The rearrangement joins TRBV5-4 to TRBJ2-2; D may be TRBD1 (6 bases). This CDR3 region has 16 residues. CDR1 SGHNT and CDR2 YYREEE come from the germline V gene (reference sequence). Trimming took off 4 bases at V and 2 bases at J, with 15 bases between the two ends.

The CDR3 DNA reads as TGTGCCATCAGTCCAGGTGGAGGCTACACCTTC. Amino acid sequence: CAISPGGGYTF. The V call is TRBV10-3, the J call TRBJ1-2; D remains unclear. The CDR3 length is 11 residues. CDR1 and CDR2 (germline): ENHRY, SYGVKD. V dropped 5 bases and J dropped 8 bases, with 9 bases sitting between them.

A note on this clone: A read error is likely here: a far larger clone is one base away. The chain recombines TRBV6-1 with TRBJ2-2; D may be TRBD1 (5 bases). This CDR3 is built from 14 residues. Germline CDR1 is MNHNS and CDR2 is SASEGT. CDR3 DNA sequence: TGTGCCGGCAGAAAAACAGGGAACACCGGGGAGCTGTTTTTT. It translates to CAGRKTGNTGELFF.

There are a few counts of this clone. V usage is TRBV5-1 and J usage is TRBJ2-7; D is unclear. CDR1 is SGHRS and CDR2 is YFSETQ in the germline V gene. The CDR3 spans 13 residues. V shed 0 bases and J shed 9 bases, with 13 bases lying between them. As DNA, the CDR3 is TGCGCCAGCAGCTTGGATTGGCCGGATCGGCAGTACTTC. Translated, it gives CASSLDWPDRQYF.

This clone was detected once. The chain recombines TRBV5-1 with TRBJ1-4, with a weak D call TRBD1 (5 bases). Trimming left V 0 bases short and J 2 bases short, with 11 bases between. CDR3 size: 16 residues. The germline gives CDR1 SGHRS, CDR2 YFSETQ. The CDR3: CASSLVLGETNEKLFF. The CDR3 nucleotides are TGCGCCAGCAGCTTGGTATTGGGGGAGACTAATGAAAAACTGTTTTTT.

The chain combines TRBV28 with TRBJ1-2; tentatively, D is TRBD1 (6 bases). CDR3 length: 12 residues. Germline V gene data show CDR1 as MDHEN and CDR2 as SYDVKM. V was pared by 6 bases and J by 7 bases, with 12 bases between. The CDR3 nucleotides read TGTGCCAGCAGGGCAGGGGTGTCTGGCTACACCTTC. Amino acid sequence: CASRAGVSGYTF.

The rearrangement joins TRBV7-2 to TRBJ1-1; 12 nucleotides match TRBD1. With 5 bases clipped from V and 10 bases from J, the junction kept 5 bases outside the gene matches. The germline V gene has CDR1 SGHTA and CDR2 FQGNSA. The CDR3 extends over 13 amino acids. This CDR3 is CASSPGQGARAFF. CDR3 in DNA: TGTGCCAGCAGCCCGGGACAGGGGGCGAGAGCTTTCTTT.

CDR3 nucleotides: TGTGCCATCAGTGATGGAACGAAGGCTAGCGGCAGCTCCTACGAGCAGTACTTC. Amino acid sequence: CAISDGTKASGSSYEQYF. The chain is built from TRBV10-3 and TRBJ2-7; 7 bases fit TRBD2. The CDR3 totals 18 residues. V shed 3 bases, J shed 0 bases, and the junction held 14 bases outside the gene matches. Germline CDR1 ENHRY, CDR2 SYGVKD.